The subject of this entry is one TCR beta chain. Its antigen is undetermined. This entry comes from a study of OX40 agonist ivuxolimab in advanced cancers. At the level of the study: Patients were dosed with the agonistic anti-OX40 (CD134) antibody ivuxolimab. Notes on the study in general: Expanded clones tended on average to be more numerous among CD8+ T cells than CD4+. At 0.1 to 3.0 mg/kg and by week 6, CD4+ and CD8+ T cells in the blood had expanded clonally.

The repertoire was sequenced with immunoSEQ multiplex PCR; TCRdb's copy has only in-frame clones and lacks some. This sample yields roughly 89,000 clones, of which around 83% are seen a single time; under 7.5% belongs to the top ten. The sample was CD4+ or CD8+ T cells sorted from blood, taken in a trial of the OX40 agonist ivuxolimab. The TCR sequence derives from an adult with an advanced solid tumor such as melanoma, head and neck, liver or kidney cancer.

CDR3 DNA sequence: TGTGCCAGCAGCGGTTTGACGGACCCCATCTACGAGCAGTACTTC. It specifies CASSGLTDPIYEQYF. This rearrangement joins TRBV5-6 to TRBJ2-7; D uncertain. CDR3 length equals 15 residues. Trimming took 4 bases from V and 3 from J, leaving 17 bases between them. From germline, CDR1 is SGHDT and CDR2 YYEEEE.